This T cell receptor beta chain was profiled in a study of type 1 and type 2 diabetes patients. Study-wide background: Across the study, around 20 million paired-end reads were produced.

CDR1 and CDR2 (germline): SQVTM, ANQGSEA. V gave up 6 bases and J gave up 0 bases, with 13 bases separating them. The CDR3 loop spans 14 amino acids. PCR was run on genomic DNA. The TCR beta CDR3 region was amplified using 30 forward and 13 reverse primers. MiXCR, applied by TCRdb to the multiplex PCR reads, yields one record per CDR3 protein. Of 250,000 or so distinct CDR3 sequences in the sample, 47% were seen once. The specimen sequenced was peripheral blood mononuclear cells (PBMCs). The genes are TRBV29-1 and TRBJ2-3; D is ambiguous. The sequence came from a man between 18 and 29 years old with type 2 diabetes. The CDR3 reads CSVPVPSSTDTQYF. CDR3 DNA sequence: TGCAGCGTCCCCGTACCCTCCAGCACAGATACGCAGTATTTT.